This T cell receptor beta chain derives from a study of CD8 T cells in ankylosing spondylitis. Study-level results: Several of the motif variants were reported before in synovial fluid and blood from reactive arthritis. Peripheral blood samples showed relatively rare disease-linked clones, and these clones were CD8+. For ankylosing spondylitis blood, a TCR beta motif of fewer than 10 highly homologous variants appeared characteristic.

V lost 0 bases and J lost 1, with 14 bases in between. Germline V gene sequence: CDR1 ENHRY, CDR2 SYGVKD. The CDR3 consists of 17 residues. Regarding this clonotype: Its target is not known.

TCRdb fed the 5' RACE reads into MiXCR, producing one record per CDR3 protein. The sample yields nearly 350,000 distinct CDR3 sequences, roughly 15% seen once. The V and J genes are TRBV10-3 and TRBJ2-3; D may be TRBD2 (6 bases). The origin of this receptor is a male donor with ankylosing spondylitis or in good health (not recorded which). Specimen: blood, either unsorted or a sorted T cell fraction (not recorded which). The CDR3 coding sequence is TGTGCCATCAGTGAGTCGAAAGCGGGCCTCCGCACAGATACGCAGTATTTT. Amino acids: CAISESKAGLRTDTQYF.